This T cell receptor beta chain was documented in a study of blood T cell repertoires in COVID-19. Turning to the study itself: Some COVID-19 samples were acute and others convalescent; all came from the United States, Italy and Spain. PBMCs, B-cell-depleted T cells, or T cells provided the cDNA or gDNA that made up the material.

The CDR3 covers 16 residues. In germline, CDR1 is LGHNA, CDR2 YSLEER. V dropped 0 bases and J dropped 2 bases, with 11 bases sitting between them. In the authors' methods: How many nucleated cells were present was estimated from reference gene primer amplification. TCRdb keeps only in-frame clones here, not all; method: immunoSEQ multiplex PCR. V and J calls and clone size are as listed in that table; D and trimming were resolved from the DNA. The profile covers some 280,000 clones, with 89% appearing a single time and around 12% taken by the ten largest. This clone was observed a few times. Different DNA sequences within this sample yield the same CDR3.

What was sequenced was peripheral blood. The chain couples TRBV4-3 to TRBJ1-3; possible D gene TRBD1, 6 bases. The receptor's source is a woman aged 60 to 75 with acute or convalescent COVID-19. In DNA form, the CDR3 reads TGCGCCAGCAGCCAAGATAGGGACAACCCTGGAAACACCATATATTTT. It translates to CASSQDRDNPGNTIYF.